This is a list of T cell receptor beta chains from one sample in a study of a mutant IDH1 vaccine in newly diagnosed glioma. Some clones are missing from TCRdb's copy, which holds only in-frame ones; the method was immunoSEQ multiplex PCR. The sample comprises 45,000 to 65,000 clones, around three fifths of which are singletons, and around 4.8% rests with the top ten. These receptors have no identified antigens. The sequenced sample was peripheral blood mononuclear cells (PBMCs), obtained from a glioma patient whose treatment included an IDH1 peptide vaccine. All receptors come from a man aged 35-49 years with glioma. Some clones in this sample may be carry-over from other donors' samples. Both conserved end residues are part of each CDR3. D genes are given only for firm matches. The size entry is marked missing in some rows and otherwise reads once, few, many or a size class.

CDR3aa: CASSLPGPQGGFF
CDR3nt: TGCGCCAGCAGCTTGCCGGGCCCTCAAGGGGGGTTCTTC
j_gene: TRBJ2-1
abundance: once
d_gene: NA
v_gene: TRBV5-1

CDR3aa: CASRGSYEQFF
CDR3nt: TGCGCCAGCAGGGGCAGCTATGAGCAGTTCTTC
j_gene: TRBJ2-1
abundance: NA
d_gene: NA
v_gene: TRBV10-2

CDR3aa: CASSSEGNQPQHF
CDR3nt: TGTGCCAGCAGCTCGGAGGGCAATCAGCCCCAGCATTTT
j_gene: TRBJ1-5
abundance: NA
d_gene: NA
v_gene: TRBV5-5

CDR3aa: CASSQAGQSYEQYF
CDR3nt: TGCGCCAGCAGCCAAGCGGGACAGTCCTACGAGCAGTACTTC
j_gene: TRBJ2-7
abundance: few
d_gene: TRBD1
v_gene: TRBV4-1

CDR3aa: CASSQGINEKLFF
CDR3nt: TGTGCCAGCTCACAGGGTATTAATGAAAAACTGTTTTTT
j_gene: TRBJ1-4
abundance: NA
d_gene: NA
v_gene: TRBV19

CDR3aa: CASSPGDRGRSGGYTF
CDR3nt: TGTGCCAGCAGCCCCGGGGACAGGGGGCGTTCGGGTGGCTACACCTTC
j_gene: TRBJ1-2
abundance: NA
d_gene: TRBD1
v_gene: TRBV6-6

CDR3aa: CASSLAQGANEKLFF
CDR3nt: TGCGCCAGCAGCTTGGCGCAGGGGGCTAATGAAAAACTGTTTTTT
j_gene: TRBJ1-4
abundance: few
d_gene: TRBD1
v_gene: TRBV5-1

CDR3aa: CASTGNTGELFF
CDR3nt: TGTGCCAGTACAGGGAACACCGGGGAGCTGTTTTTT
j_gene: TRBJ2-2
abundance: NA
d_gene: NA
v_gene: TRBV19

CDR3aa: CASSHPRIGAGELFF
CDR3nt: TGCGCCAGCAGCCATCCTCGGATCGGGGCGGGGGAGCTGTTTTTT
j_gene: TRBJ2-2
abundance: few
d_gene: NA
v_gene: TRBV4-1

CDR3aa: CASSQDRDRDTTNEKLFF
CDR3nt: TGCGCCAGCAGCCAGGACCGGGACAGGGACACAACTAATGAAAAACTGTTTTTT
j_gene: TRBJ1-4
abundance: NA
d_gene: TRBD1
v_gene: TRBV5-1

CDR3aa: CASSLAGTSYEQYF
CDR3nt: TGCGCCAGCAGCTTGGCCGGGACAAGCTACGAGCAGTACTTC
j_gene: TRBJ2-7
abundance: NA
d_gene: NA
v_gene: TRBV5-1

CDR3aa: CASSESGTSSYEQYF
CDR3nt: TGCGCCAGCAGTGAGTCCGGGACAAGCTCCTACGAGCAGTACTTC
j_gene: TRBJ2-7
abundance: NA
d_gene: NA
v_gene: TRBV10-1

CDR3aa: CASSESHLLGQFF
CDR3nt: TGTGCCAGCAGTGAATCCCACCTCCTGGGGCAGTTCTTC
j_gene: TRBJ2-1
abundance: NA
d_gene: NA
v_gene: TRBV6-1

CDR3aa: CASSRGLSTDTQYF
CDR3nt: TGTGCCAGCAGCAGAGGACTCAGCACAGATACGCAGTATTTT
j_gene: TRBJ2-3
abundance: few
d_gene: NA
v_gene: TRBV5-6

CDR3aa: CAISVSTGQGGYTF
CDR3nt: TGTGCCATCAGTGTATCAACAGGGCAGGGTGGCTACACCTTC
j_gene: TRBJ1-2
abundance: once
d_gene: NA
v_gene: TRBV10-3

CDR3aa: CASSLGGGAGSGELFF
CDR3nt: TGTGCCAGCAGCTTAGGAGGGGGCGCAGGATCCGGGGAGCTGTTTTTT
j_gene: TRBJ2-2
abundance: NA
d_gene: TRBD1
v_gene: TRBV7-8

CDR3aa: CASRLRPGQDLAFF
CDR3nt: TGCGCCAGCAGGTTGCGGCCTGGACAGGACCTAGCTTTCTTT
j_gene: TRBJ1-1
abundance: NA
d_gene: TRBD1
v_gene: TRBV5-1

CDR3aa: CSVGLAGGQETQYF
CDR3nt: TGCAGCGTTGGACTAGCGGGGGGGCAAGAGACCCAGTACTTC
j_gene: TRBJ2-5
abundance: NA
d_gene: TRBD2
v_gene: TRBV29-1

CDR3aa: CASSMTDLNNQPQHF
CDR3nt: TGTGCCAGCTCAATGACAGACCTAAACAATCAGCCCCAGCATTTT
j_gene: TRBJ1-5
abundance: NA
d_gene: NA
v_gene: TRBV18

CDR3aa: CAWETGHNQPQHF
CDR3nt: TGTGCCTGGGAAACAGGACACAATCAGCCCCAGCATTTT
j_gene: TRBJ1-5
abundance: NA
d_gene: NA
v_gene: TRBV30

CDR3aa: CASSYSQETDTQYF
CDR3nt: TGTGCCAGCAGTTACTCACAGGAGACAGATACGCAGTATTTT
j_gene: TRBJ2-3
abundance: few
d_gene: NA
v_gene: TRBV6-6

CDR3aa: CASSLAGDPRWYAGNTEAFF
CDR3nt: TGCGCCAGCAGCTTGGCCGGAGACCCCAGGTGGTATGCAGGGAACACTGAAGCTTTCTTT
j_gene: TRBJ1-1
abundance: NA
d_gene: NA
v_gene: TRBV5-1

CDR3aa: CASSPTGRELFF
CDR3nt: TGTGCCAGCAGCCCGACAGGGAGGGAGCTGTTTTTT
j_gene: TRBJ2-2
abundance: NA
d_gene: TRBD1
v_gene: TRBV7-6

CDR3aa: CASSYVEQYF
CDR3nt: TGTGCCAGCTCGTACGTCGAGCAGTACTTC
j_gene: TRBJ2-7
abundance: NA
d_gene: NA
v_gene: TRBV6-1

CDR3aa: CAVGTPNSYEQYF
CDR3nt: TGTGCCGTCGGGACTCCTAATAGCTACGAGCAGTACTTC
j_gene: TRBJ2-7
abundance: NA
d_gene: NA
v_gene: TRBV19

CDR3aa: CASSFTGAGNTIYF
CDR3nt: TGTGCCAGCAGCTTCACAGGGGCTGGAAACACCATATATTTT
j_gene: TRBJ1-3
abundance: NA
d_gene: TRBD1
v_gene: TRBV13